This T cell receptor beta chain was identified during a study of OX40 agonist ivuxolimab in advanced cancers. Across the whole study: Having had anti-PD-1, anti-PD-L1 or anti-CTLA-4 therapy before was allowed, and 40% to 45% had some.

Study-wide findings and caveats: Some nonresponders also had low normalized T-cell clonal expansion. Researchers report that CD8+ T cells had, on average, more expanded clones than CD4+. Partial responders receiving 0.1-3.0 mg/kg showed among the lowest clonal expansion.

Produced via immunoSEQ multiplex PCR; TCRdb's table is partial and in-frame only. The sample records over 70,000 clones, about 90% being singletons. Concerning this clone: What it recognizes is unknown. Compared with germline, one end of the junction differs, possibly owing to a read error.

Per germline, CDR1 SSHAT and CDR2 FNYEAQ (reference sequence). The CDR3 spans 15 residues. The source of this sequence is an adult with an advanced solid tumor such as melanoma, head and neck, liver or kidney cancer. The V and J genes are TRBV7-7 and TRBJ2-1, with D tentatively TRBD2 (6 bases). This material consisted of CD4+ or CD8+ T cells sorted from blood, taken in a trial of the OX40 agonist ivuxolimab. CDR3: CASSLVPGARSEQFF. The DNA for the CDR3 is TGTGCTAGCAGCTTAGTCCCGGGAGCCCGAAGTGAGCAGTTCTTC.